This is a list of T cell receptor beta chains from one sample in a study of neoadjuvant anti-PD-1 for oral cavity cancer. This table comes from immunoSEQ multiplex PCR, and its TCRdb copy is limited to in-frame clones, with some not included. The table records tens of thousands of clones, 35% to 55% of them present only once. The specimen was tumor tissue, collected after nivolumab (anti-PD-1) treatment. The receptors come from a person aged 35 to 85 with oral cavity squamous cell carcinoma. Both conserved end residues are part of each CDR3. D genes are given only for firm matches. Only part of the rows carry a size: once, few, many, or a class if the clone is expanded.

j_call: TRBJ1-4; clone_size: -; v_call: TRBV4-3; d_call: -; cdr3_nt: TGCGCCAGCAGCCAAGATTTGATTAATGAAAAACTGTTTTTT; cdr3_aa: CASSQDLINEKLFF
j_call: TRBJ1-2; clone_size: -; v_call: TRBV4-3; d_call: -; cdr3_nt: TGCGCCAGCAGCCCCCAGGGCGGGGGCGTCTATGGCTACACCTTC; cdr3_aa: CASSPQGGGVYGYTF
j_call: TRBJ2-5; clone_size: -; v_call: TRBV10-1; d_call: TRBD2; cdr3_nt: TGCGCCAGCAGTGACCAGACTAGCGGGCAAGAGACCCAGTACTTC; cdr3_aa: CASSDQTSGQETQYF
j_call: TRBJ1-2; clone_size: -; v_call: TRBV15; d_call: TRBD1; cdr3_nt: TGTGCCACCAGCAGAGACCCCCCAGGGGGCGATTATGGCTACACCTTC; cdr3_aa: CATSRDPPGGDYGYTF
j_call: TRBJ2-7; clone_size: -; v_call: TRBV7-2; d_call: -; cdr3_nt: TGTGCCAGCAGCTTAGCCCGGGGGTCGGCCTACGAGCAGTACTTC; cdr3_aa: CASSLARGSAYEQYF
j_call: TRBJ2-3; clone_size: -; v_call: TRBV6-1; d_call: -; cdr3_nt: TGTGCCAGCAGTCTACGGAGACAGGGCACAGATACGCAGTATTTT; cdr3_aa: CASSLRRQGTDTQYF
j_call: TRBJ1-1; clone_size: -; v_call: TRBV30; d_call: -; cdr3_nt: TGTGCCTGGAGTGTTCTGTTGAACACTGAAGCTTTCTTT; cdr3_aa: CAWSVLLNTEAFF
j_call: TRBJ2-1; clone_size: -; v_call: TRBV28; d_call: -; cdr3_nt: TGTGCCAGCAGGGAGACTAGTCGCTACAATGAGCAGTTCTTC; cdr3_aa: CASRETSRYNEQFF
j_call: TRBJ2-7; clone_size: -; v_call: TRBV6-1; d_call: -; cdr3_nt: TGTGCCAGCCGGGATCTTCCCCCCAACGAGCAGTACTTC; cdr3_aa: CASRDLPPNEQYF
j_call: TRBJ2-1; clone_size: -; v_call: TRBV27; d_call: -; cdr3_nt: TGTGCCAGCAGTTTAACGGGCGGGCGCTCCTACAATGAGCAGTTCTTC; cdr3_aa: CASSLTGGRSYNEQFF
j_call: TRBJ2-1; clone_size: -; v_call: TRBV5-4; d_call: -; cdr3_nt: TGTGCCAGCAGCTTGTCGGTAGGGGTGGATGAGCAGTTCTTC; cdr3_aa: CASSLSVGVDEQFF
j_call: TRBJ2-5; clone_size: -; v_call: TRBV6-5; d_call: -; cdr3_nt: TGTGCCAGCAGGCGTACAGGGATAGAGACCCAGTACTTC; cdr3_aa: CASRRTGIETQYF
j_call: TRBJ1-4; clone_size: many; v_call: TRBV5-1; d_call: -; cdr3_nt: TGCGCCAGCAGCTTGGAGGGCGCAACTAATGAAAAACTGTTTTTT; cdr3_aa: CASSLEGATNEKLFF
j_call: TRBJ2-7; clone_size: -; v_call: TRBV15; d_call: TRBD1; cdr3_nt: TGTGCCACCAGGGGGACAGGGAGTTCCGAGCAGTACTTC; cdr3_aa: CATRGTGSSEQYF
j_call: TRBJ1-1; clone_size: medium-sized; v_call: TRBV18; d_call: -; cdr3_nt: TGTGCCAGCTCACCCTCCCGGGGTGCAGCTTTGAACACTGAAGCTTTCTTT; cdr3_aa: CASSPSRGAALNTEAFF
j_call: TRBJ1-6; clone_size: -; v_call: TRBV25-1; d_call: TRBD1; cdr3_nt: TGTGCCAGCAGTGAGTCTCGGACAGGGAGCTCCTATAATTCACCCCTCCACTTT; cdr3_aa: CASSESRTGSSYNSPLHF
j_call: TRBJ1-2; clone_size: -; v_call: TRBV7-9; d_call: -; cdr3_nt: TGTGCCAGCAGCTTAGGACAGTTGAACTATGGCTACACCTTC; cdr3_aa: CASSLGQLNYGYTF
j_call: TRBJ2-6; clone_size: few; v_call: TRBV7-8; d_call: TRBD1; cdr3_nt: TGTGCCAGCAGCTTAAGACAGGGTATGTCTGGGGCCAACGTCCTGACTTTC; cdr3_aa: CASSLRQGMSGANVLTF
j_call: TRBJ2-7; clone_size: -; v_call: TRBV5-4; d_call: TRBD2; cdr3_nt: TGTGCCAGCAGCTTTCATAGCGGGGGGGCGGTCGAGCAGTACTTC; cdr3_aa: CASSFHSGGAVEQYF
j_call: TRBJ1-1; clone_size: -; v_call: TRBV27; d_call: TRBD1; cdr3_nt: TGTGCCAGCAGTCAACCTTCCGACAGGGTATGGGAAGCTTTCTTT; cdr3_aa: CASSQPSDRVWEAFF
j_call: TRBJ2-1; clone_size: -; v_call: TRBV7-6; d_call: -; cdr3_nt: TGTGCCAGCAGCTTAATAGGGGGGGCCCCCAATGAGCAGTTCTTC; cdr3_aa: CASSLIGGAPNEQFF
j_call: TRBJ1-2; clone_size: -; v_call: TRBV7-9; d_call: -; cdr3_nt: TGTGCCAGCAGCTCGGATCCTAAGAATGGCTACACCTTC; cdr3_aa: CASSSDPKNGYTF
j_call: TRBJ1-3; clone_size: -; v_call: TRBV5-1; d_call: TRBD1; cdr3_nt: TGCGCCAGCAGTCCCGGGACAGGGATTTCATCTGGAAACACCATATATTTT; cdr3_aa: CASSPGTGISSGNTIYF
j_call: TRBJ2-7; clone_size: -; v_call: TRBV7-2; d_call: -; cdr3_nt: TGTGCCAGCAGCTTAGTAGGGGGGGTCCGGAGTTACGAGCAGTACTTC; cdr3_aa: CASSLVGGVRSYEQYF
j_call: TRBJ2-7; clone_size: few; v_call: TRBV9; d_call: TRBD1; cdr3_nt: TGTGCCAGCAGCGCGGGGACAGCCTACGAGCAGTACTTC; cdr3_aa: CASSAGTAYEQYF
j_call: TRBJ1-2; clone_size: -; v_call: TRBV19; d_call: TRBD1; cdr3_nt: TGTGCCAGTAGTATCGCCGGGACAGGCCTTTATGGCTACACCTTC; cdr3_aa: CASSIAGTGLYGYTF
j_call: TRBJ2-5; clone_size: -; v_call: TRBV29-1; d_call: TRBD1; cdr3_nt: TGCAGCGTCGATGGGACAGGGAAACGAGAGACCCAGTACTTC; cdr3_aa: CSVDGTGKRETQYF